These 21 T cell receptor beta chains were sequenced from one sample in a study of T cell responses to AZD1222 COVID-19 vaccine. Sequenced by immunoSEQ multiplex PCR; TCRdb stores in-frame clones only, minus some. The data contain 130,000 to 150,000 clones, roughly 92% of them seen just once; the ten biggest clones take up approximately 1.5%. Here the sequenced sample was peripheral blood, taken on day 0 of AZD1222 vaccination. These receptors originate from an adult in good health.

For this clone: Its ends do not fully match the called genes, so a read error is possible. This chain uses TRBV24-1 with TRBJ1-1, with a possible D match to TRBD1 (6 bases). Germline loops: CDR1 KGHDR, CDR2 SFDVKD. The CDR3 covers 12 residues. The CDR3 bases are TGTGCCACCAGTGATTTGGACAGGCTCGTAGCTTGG. This gives the protein CATSDLDRLVAW.

V gene TRBV5-1 combines with J gene TRBJ1-3; D not certain. Germline V CDR1 and CDR2: SGHRS, YFSETQ. The CDR3 is 15 residues long. V lost 0 bases and J 4 bases, leaving 11 bases between the germline ends. The DNA for the CDR3 is TGCGCCAGCAGCTTGGAGGCAATCAGGGGAAACACCATATATTTT. Its protein is CASSLEAIRGNTIYF.

The chain combines TRBV15 with TRBJ2-7; D possibly uses TRBD1 or TRBD2 (5 bases each). Looked up from germline, CDR1 is LNHNV and CDR2 is YYDKDF (reference sequence). Between the trimmed V and J ends, which lost 0 bases and 3 bases, there was a span of 12 bases. The CDR3 spans 15 residues. For the CDR3, the DNA is TGTGCCACCAGCAGAGATCGTGGGGGATACTACGAGCAGTACTTC. Translating gives CATSRDRGGYYEQYF.

There are a few counts of this clone. This CDR3 is CASSPPEGDLQGVFDEQYF. CDR3 DNA: TGTGCCAGCAGTCCTCCAGAGGGGGATCTACAGGGGGTTTTTGACGAGCAGTACTTC. The chain carries TRBV6-6 and TRBJ2-7, with 8 bases fitting TRBD1. CDR1 is MNHNY, CDR2 SVGAGI, per germline (reference sequence). The junction had 23 bases not matched to a gene; V was cut back by 5 bases and J by 5 bases. This CDR3 is built from 19 residues.

The rearrangement links TRBV9 to TRBJ1-1; D may be TRBD1 (6 bases). Germline CDR1 reads SGDLS; CDR2 reads YYNGEE. The V gene lost 3 bases and the J gene lost 7 bases, with 7 bases spanning the gap. The CDR3 totals 11 residues. Here the CDR3 reads CASSEQGEAFF. The CDR3 coding sequence is TGTGCCAGCAGCGAACAGGGTGAAGCTTTCTTT.

This chain joins TRBV7-3 and TRBJ2-3, with 7 bases identical to TRBD1. CDR1 SGHTA and CDR2 FQGTGA come from the germline V gene. The junction had 12 bases not matched to a gene; V was cut back by 7 bases and J by 2 bases. This CDR3 region has 16 residues. CDR3 DNA sequence: TGTGCCAGCACCCCCCGTAGGGGGCCCCCCACAGATACGCAGTATTTT. This translates into CASTPRRGPPTDTQYF.

This clone was recorded only once. The chain carries TRBV6-5 and TRBJ1-2; D not certain. Per germline, CDR1 MNHEY and CDR2 SVGAGI. The CDR3 consists of 16 residues. V lost 0 bases and J lost 1, with 12 bases in between. CDR3 loop: CASSYSMARVNYGYTF. Here the CDR3 DNA reads TGTGCCAGCAGTTACTCGATGGCACGGGTTAACTATGGCTACACCTTC.

The chain links TRBV5-1 to TRBJ2-1; D unresolved. The CDR3 loop spans 16 amino acids. The germline V gene encodes CDR1 SGHRS and CDR2 YFSETQ. Trimming shortened V by 1 base and J by 1 base, and 12 bases separated the two germline ends. The CDR3 region has the DNA TGCGCCAGCAGCTTGTTAGGTCGGTCATCCTACAATGAGCAGTTCTTC. It codes for CASSLLGRSSYNEQFF. Drawing the rest from reference TRBV5-1 and TRBJ2-1, the complete variable domain is KAGVTQTPRYLIKTRGQQVTLSCSPISGHRSVSWYQQTPGQGLQFLFEYFSETQRNKGNFPGRFSGRQFSNSRSEMNVSTLELGDSALYLCASSLLGRSSYNEQFFGPGTRLTVL.

This rearrangement joins TRBV6-6 to TRBJ2-2; D is unclear. The germline V and J ends were trimmed by 4 bases and 7 bases, with 10 bases remaining between them. The CDR3 is made up of 13 amino acids. Germline CDR1 is MNHNY and CDR2 is SVGAGI (reference sequence). The DNA of the CDR3 is TGTGCCAGCAGTTTATATCGACACGGGGAGCTGTTTTTT. Its protein is CASSLYRHGELFF.

The genes are TRBV27 and TRBJ1-6; no reliable D call. In germline, CDR1 is MNHEY, CDR2 SMNVEV (reference sequence). Trimming stripped 3 bases from V and 8 bases from J, with 11 bases between. This CDR3 is built from 14 residues. The CDR3 protein is CASSFRQFYSPLHF. The CDR3 nucleotides are TGTGCCAGCAGTTTCAGGCAGTTCTATTCACCCCTCCACTTT.

V gene TRBV28 combines with J gene TRBJ1-2; TRBD1 aligns across 8 bases. The germline V gene has CDR1 MDHEN and CDR2 SYDVKM. The junction had 8 bases not matched to a gene; V was cut back by 6 bases and J by 5 bases. This CDR3 is built from 14 residues. The CDR3 reads CASRPMTGEYGYTF. As DNA, the CDR3 is TGTGCCAGCAGACCGATGACAGGGGAGTATGGCTACACCTTC.

CDR3 DNA sequence: TGTGCCAGCAGCTATCAGGACAGGGTGACAGATACGCAGTATTTT. Protein product: CASSYQDRVTDTQYF. The chain has TRBV7-9 and TRBJ2-3; TRBD1 agrees at 8 bases. V dropped 4 bases and J dropped 3; count of bases not matched to a gene: 6. From germline, CDR1 is SEHNR and CDR2 FQNEAQ (reference sequence). There are 15 residues in the CDR3.

The J gene is TRBJ1-2, the V gene TRBV15; TRBD1 matches 7 bases. The CDR3 contains 15 residues. With V trimmed by 1 base and J by 8 bases, 10 bases remained unmatched. CDR1 is LNHNV, CDR2 YYDKDF, per germline (reference sequence). The CDR3 DNA is TGTGCCACCAGCAGAGCAGGGGGACCCCAGCAAGGCTACACCTTC. This translates into CATSRAGGPQQGYTF.

The chain links TRBV28 to TRBJ1-2; the D is unclear. CDR3 length: 14 residues. Between the trimmed V and J ends, which lost 5 bases and 4 bases, there was a span of 14 bases. From germline, CDR1 is MDHEN and CDR2 SYDVKM. The CDR3 DNA sequence: TGTGCCAGCAGTGGCAGGATGCCGATCTATGGCTACACCTTC. It translates to CASSGRMPIYGYTF.

The chain is built from TRBV30 and TRBJ2-1; 9 bases are shared with TRBD2. Germline values: CDR1 GTSNPN, CDR2 SVGIG (reference sequence). The J segment lost 4 bases and the V segment lost 2 bases, leaving 12 bases of the junction unmatched. The length of the CDR3 is 17 residues. The CDR3: CAWSSPWAGGPYNEQFF. The CDR3 coding sequence is TGTGCCTGGAGTAGCCCCTGGGCGGGAGGGCCTTACAATGAGCAGTTCTTC. The variable domain in full, completed from reference TRBV30 and TRBJ2-1, reads SQTIHQWPATLVQPVGSPLSLECTVEGTSNPNLYWYRQAAGRGLQLLFYSVGIGQISSEVPQNLSASRPQDRQFILSSKKLLLSDSGFYLCAWSSPWAGGPYNEQFFGPGTRLTVL.

The rearrangement links TRBV5-1 to TRBJ1-1; possible D gene TRBD1, 6 bases. The CDR3 loop spans 14 amino acids. Germline V gene lookup returns CDR1 SGHRS and CDR2 YFSETQ. V was shortened by 5 bases and J by 0 bases, with 11 bases between the two germline ends. CDR3 sequence: CASRSTGLNTEAFF. CDR3 bases: TGCGCCAGCAGATCGACAGGTTTGAACACTGAAGCTTTCTTT.

This rearrangement joins TRBV28 to TRBJ1-2, with TRBD1 matching over 8 bases. CDR3 size: 14 residues. Germline-derived CDR1 and CDR2 are MDHEN and SYDVKM. V was clipped by 5 bases and J by 5 bases; unmatched bases: 7. The CDR3 coding sequence is TGTGCCAGCAGTCTGGACAGGGTCTCTTATGGCTACACCTTC. Translation gives CASSLDRVSYGYTF.

The genes are TRBV27 and TRBJ1-1, with D maybe TRBD1 (6 bases). V lost 5 bases to trimming and J lost 1 base, with 11 bases between them. CDR3 length: 14 residues. In germline, CDR1 is MNHEY, CDR2 SMNVEV (reference sequence). CDR3 loop: CASSLIQGNTEAFF. In nucleotides, the CDR3 is TGTGCCAGCAGTCTCATACAGGGGAACACTGAAGCTTTCTTT.

This rearrangement joins TRBV28 to TRBJ2-2, with D tentatively TRBD2 (5 bases). Trimming removed 2 bases at V and 0 bases at J, with 19 bases between. The germline V gene has CDR1 MDHEN and CDR2 SYDVKM. CDR3 length: 19 residues. CDR3 in DNA: TGTGCCAGCAGTTTAAGGTGGCTAGCCCGAATCGCGAACACCGGGGAGCTGTTTTTT. This translates into CASSLRWLARIANTGELFF.

This sequence joins TRBV3-1 (or the pseudogene TRBV3-2) and TRBJ2-7, with 9 nucleotides matching TRBD2. After removal of 3 bases from V and 4 bases from J, the junction contained 4 bases not matched to a gene. Germline V gene sequence: CDR1 LGHDT, CDR2 YNNKEL (reference sequence). The CDR3 has 14 residues. CDR3 nucleotides: TGTGCCAGCAGCCATTTAGCGGGAGAGTACGAGCAGTACTTC. Encoded protein: CASSHLAGEYEQYF.

CDR3 sequence: CASSPDGTSGRREQFF. CDR3 bases: TGTGCCAGCAGCCCCGACGGGACTAGCGGGCGGCGGGAGCAGTTCTTC. This chain uses TRBV7-9 with TRBJ2-1; TRBD2 matches at 12 bases. Germline trimming cut 5 bases from V and 10 bases from J; bases unmatched to any gene: 12. The CDR3 is made up of 16 amino acids. Germline CDR1 reads SEHNR; CDR2 reads FQNEAQ (reference sequence).